This TCR beta chain was observed in a study of blood T cell repertoires in COVID-19. Study information: Researchers got acute and convalescent COVID-19 samples from the United States, Italy and Spain. Sample material is recorded as cDNA or gDNA derived from T cells, B-cell-depleted T cells, or PBMCs.

This clone has more than one count but fewer than ten. Other DNA sequences of this sample code for an identical CDR3. Original handling: Estimated nucleated cell counts came from reference gene primer amplification. Measured with immunoSEQ multiplex PCR; TCRdb has only the in-frame clones, and not every one. D and trimming were read from the DNA, whereas the V and J calls and clone size are those reported in that table. The profile shows 150,000 to 200,000 clones, around four fifths of them singletons. This sequence was found in a man aged 55-75 years with COVID-19, enrolled during active disease. Sequencing was performed on peripheral blood.

CDR3 DNA sequence: TGCAGCGCCGGACAGGGGGGACAGCCCCAGCATTTT. Translation gives CSAGQGGQPQHF. J is TRBJ1-5 and V is TRBV29-1; 10 bases agree with TRBD1. Germline lookup yields CDR1 SQVTM and CDR2 ANQGSEA. The CDR3 extends over 12 amino acids. V gave up 7 bases and J gave up 7 bases; unmatched junction bases: 4.